This is a list of T cell receptor beta chains from one sample in a study of T cells in localized non-small cell lung cancer. Clones were sequenced by immunoSEQ multiplex PCR, and TCRdb holds only the in-frame ones, with some missing. The table shows approximately 63,000 clones, with around 90% occurring only once. Sequenced material: peripheral blood, taken before any cancer treatment. Source of these receptors: a man aged 40 to 70 with stage I squamous cell lung carcinoma. Each CDR3 is given with its conserved first and last residue. Fields, in order: clone size, V gene, D gene, J gene, CDR3 length, CDR3 DNA, CDR3 protein. A D gene is named only where the DNA matches it firmly. Some rows have no size entry. The others give once, few or many, or a class for an expanded clone.

abundance: .
v_gene: TRBV11-2
d_gene: TRBD1
j_gene: TRBJ1-2
len: 14
CDR3nt: TGTGCCAGCAGCTTCCAGACAGGGATCAATGGCTACACCTTC
CDR3aa: CASSFQTGINGYTF

abundance: .
v_gene: TRBV2
d_gene: TRBD1
j_gene: TRBJ1-3
len: 16
CDR3nt: TGTGCCAGCAGTAAGGACAGGGGAGAGTTTGGAAACACCATATATTTT
CDR3aa: CASSKDRGEFGNTIYF

abundance: .
v_gene: TRBV6-1
d_gene: TRBD1
j_gene: TRBJ2-7
len: 15
CDR3nt: TGTGCCAGCAGTTCCCCCCGGACAGGGAGGAACGAGCAGTACTTC
CDR3aa: CASSSPRTGRNEQYF

abundance: .
v_gene: TRBV7-9
d_gene: TRBD1
j_gene: TRBJ2-7
len: 14
CDR3nt: TGTGCCAGCAGCTTAGGGGACAGGACCTACGAGCAGTACTTC
CDR3aa: CASSLGDRTYEQYF

abundance: .
v_gene: TRBV4-3
d_gene: .
j_gene: TRBJ2-3
len: 16
CDR3nt: TGCGCCAGCAGCCAGTCCGTCAGGGGGGAGGTAGATACGCAGTATTTT
CDR3aa: CASSQSVRGEVDTQYF

abundance: few
v_gene: TRBV28
d_gene: TRBD2
j_gene: TRBJ2-7
len: 16
CDR3nt: TGTGCCAGCAGTTTATCGTCGGAAGCGGGAGAGTACGAGCAGTACTTC
CDR3aa: CASSLSSEAGEYEQYF

abundance: .
v_gene: TRBV9
d_gene: .
j_gene: TRBJ2-5
len: 13
CDR3nt: TGTGCCAGCAGCTTCGGACAGCAAGAGACCCAGTACTTC
CDR3aa: CASSFGQQETQYF

abundance: .
v_gene: TRBV11-2
d_gene: TRBD2
j_gene: TRBJ2-3
len: 17
CDR3nt: TGTGCCAGCAGCTCTCACCCCGCGCGGGGGACCACAGATACGCAGTATTTT
CDR3aa: CASSSHPARGTTDTQYF

abundance: .
v_gene: TRBV7-2
d_gene: .
j_gene: TRBJ2-1
len: 15
CDR3nt: TGTGCCAGCAGCTTATTGGACTGGTCTTCCAATGAGCAGTTCTTC
CDR3aa: CASSLLDWSSNEQFF

abundance: .
v_gene: TRBV19
d_gene: TRBD1
j_gene: TRBJ2-5
len: 15
CDR3nt: TGTGCCAGTATAGCCCCGGGACAGCCCCAAGAGACCCAGTACTTC
CDR3aa: CASIAPGQPQETQYF